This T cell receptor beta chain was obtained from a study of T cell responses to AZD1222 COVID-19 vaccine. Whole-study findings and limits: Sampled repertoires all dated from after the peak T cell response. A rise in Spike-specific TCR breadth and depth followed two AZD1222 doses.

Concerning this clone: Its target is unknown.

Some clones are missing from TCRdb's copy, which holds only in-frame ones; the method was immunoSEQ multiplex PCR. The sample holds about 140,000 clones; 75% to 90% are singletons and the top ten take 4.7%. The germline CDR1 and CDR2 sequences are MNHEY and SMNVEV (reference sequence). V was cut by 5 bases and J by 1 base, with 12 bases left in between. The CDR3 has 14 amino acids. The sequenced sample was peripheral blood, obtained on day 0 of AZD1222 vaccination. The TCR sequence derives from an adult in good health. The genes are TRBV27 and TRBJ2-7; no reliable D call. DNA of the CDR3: TGTGCCAGCAGTCCCCGGCACGGATCCTACGAGCAGTACTTC. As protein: CASSPRHGSYEQYF.